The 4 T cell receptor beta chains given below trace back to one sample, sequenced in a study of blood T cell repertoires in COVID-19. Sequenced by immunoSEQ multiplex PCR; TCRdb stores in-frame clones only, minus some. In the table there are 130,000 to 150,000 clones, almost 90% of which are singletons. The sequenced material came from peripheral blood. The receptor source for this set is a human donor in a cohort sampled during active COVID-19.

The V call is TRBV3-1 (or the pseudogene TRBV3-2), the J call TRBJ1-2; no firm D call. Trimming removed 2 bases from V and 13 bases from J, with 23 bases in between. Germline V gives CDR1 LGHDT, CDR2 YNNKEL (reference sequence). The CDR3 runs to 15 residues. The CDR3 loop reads CASSQSDGVLRVGTF. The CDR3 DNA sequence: TGTGCCAGCAGCCAATCCGACGGAGTTCTACGAGTGGGCACCTTC.

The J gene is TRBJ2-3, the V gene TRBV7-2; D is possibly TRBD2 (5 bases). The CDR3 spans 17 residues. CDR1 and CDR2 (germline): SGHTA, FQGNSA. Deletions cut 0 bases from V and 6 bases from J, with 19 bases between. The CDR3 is CASSLAGTDSTKDTQYF. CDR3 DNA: TGTGCCAGCAGCTTAGCGGGAACGGACTCAACCAAGGATACGCAGTATTTT.

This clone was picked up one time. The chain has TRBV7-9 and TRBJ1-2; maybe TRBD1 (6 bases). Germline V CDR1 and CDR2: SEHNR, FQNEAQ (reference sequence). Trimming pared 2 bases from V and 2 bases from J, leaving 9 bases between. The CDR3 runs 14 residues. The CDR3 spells CASSLTDRNYGYTF. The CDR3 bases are TGTGCCAGCAGCTTAACGGACAGAAACTATGGCTACACCTTC.

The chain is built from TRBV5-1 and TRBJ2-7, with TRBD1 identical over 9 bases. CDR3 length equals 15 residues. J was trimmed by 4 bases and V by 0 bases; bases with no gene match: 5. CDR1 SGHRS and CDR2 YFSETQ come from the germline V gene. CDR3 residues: CASSLAPGTGYEQYF. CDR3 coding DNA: TGCGCCAGCAGCTTGGCCCCCGGGACAGGGTACGAGCAGTACTTC.